This TCR beta chain is from a study of T-cell reconstitution after alpha-beta-depleted transplantation in children. V dropped 7 bases and J dropped 1 base, with 20 bases sitting between them. CDR3 length equals 17 residues. This clonotype has a count of ten or more. Researchers prepared the TCRbeta library using unique molecular identifiers, the study reports. MiXCR, run by TCRdb on the PCR reads, gives a single entry per CDR3 protein. The sample has about 400,000 distinct CDR3 sequences, 20% seen once. The sequenced sample was PBMCs from the stem cell graft donor, obtained from the stem cell graft. The receptor was derived from a human donor who donated a stem cell graft to a child with acute myeloid leukemia. The V call is TRBV12-3 or TRBV12-4, the J call TRBJ2-4; tentatively, D is TRBD1 (6 bases). CDR3 sequence reads: CASTQEYTDRAKNIQYF. In DNA, the CDR3 is TGTGCCAGCACCCAAGAATACACTGACAGGGCCAAAAACATTCAGTACTTC.